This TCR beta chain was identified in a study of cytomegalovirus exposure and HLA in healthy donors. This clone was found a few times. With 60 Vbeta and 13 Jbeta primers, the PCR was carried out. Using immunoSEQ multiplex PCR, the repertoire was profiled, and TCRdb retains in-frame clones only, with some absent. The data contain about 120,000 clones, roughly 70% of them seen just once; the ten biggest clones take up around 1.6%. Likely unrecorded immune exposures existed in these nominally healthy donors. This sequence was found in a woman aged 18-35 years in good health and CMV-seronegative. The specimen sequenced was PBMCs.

The CDR3 bases are TGTGCCAGCAGTCCCACAGGGTTTCCCCTCCACTTT. This codes for CASSPTGFPLHF. V gene TRBV28 combines with J gene TRBJ1-6; D possibly corresponds to TRBD1 (6 bases). The CDR3 has 12 amino acids. Germline V CDR1 and CDR2: MDHEN, SYDVKM. The V end was cut by 5 bases, the J end by 13 bases, with 12 bases between.